This record looks at one TCR beta chain sequence and its context. Antigen unknown. Next came a second PCR, run for about 6 to 12 cycles, which used a sample-barcoded 5' primer along with a J-beta primer mix. TCRdb analysed the 5' RACE reads with MiXCR anew, one entry per CDR3 protein. The sample consists of approximately 800,000 distinct CDR3 sequences, approximately 25% of them appearing once. This specimen comes from a study of blood T cells in healthy people across ages. Study results and limitations: Roughly linearly, TCR beta diversity per million T cells fell as age increased.

Germline CDR1 and CDR2: PRHDT and FYEKMQ (reference sequence). The CDR3 runs to 14 residues. V lost 2 bases and J lost 5, with 11 bases in between. This same sample was also taken into another study, of T cells of mothers and their children.

The specimen was blood. The sequence was collected from a boy younger than 18 in good health. The rearrangement links TRBV13 to TRBJ2-3, with D perhaps TRBD2 (5 bases). CDR3 sequence: CASSLPSEGDTQYF. The CDR3 nucleotides read TGTGCCAGCAGCTTACCCTCCGAGGGAGATACGCAGTATTTT.